This T cell receptor beta chain comes out of a study of cytomegalovirus exposure and HLA in healthy donors. Sequencing was performed with immunoSEQ multiplex PCR; in TCRdb, only in-frame clones are kept and a portion is missing. The sample lists 120,000 or so clones, more than 75% occurring once. The CDR3 has 14 residues. The V and J ends lost 9 bases and 7 bases, in that order; junction bases with no gene match: 8. CDR1 is SNHLY, CDR2 FYNNEI, per germline. The origin of this receptor is a woman aged 30 to 39 in good health and CMV-seronegative. The rearrangement uses TRBV2 and TRBJ1-4; 10 bases agree with TRBD1. The sample was PBMCs. CDR3 protein: CARKRQGAFEKLFF. The CDR3 DNA follows: TGTGCCAGGAAGAGACAGGGGGCTTTTGAAAAACTGTTTTTT.